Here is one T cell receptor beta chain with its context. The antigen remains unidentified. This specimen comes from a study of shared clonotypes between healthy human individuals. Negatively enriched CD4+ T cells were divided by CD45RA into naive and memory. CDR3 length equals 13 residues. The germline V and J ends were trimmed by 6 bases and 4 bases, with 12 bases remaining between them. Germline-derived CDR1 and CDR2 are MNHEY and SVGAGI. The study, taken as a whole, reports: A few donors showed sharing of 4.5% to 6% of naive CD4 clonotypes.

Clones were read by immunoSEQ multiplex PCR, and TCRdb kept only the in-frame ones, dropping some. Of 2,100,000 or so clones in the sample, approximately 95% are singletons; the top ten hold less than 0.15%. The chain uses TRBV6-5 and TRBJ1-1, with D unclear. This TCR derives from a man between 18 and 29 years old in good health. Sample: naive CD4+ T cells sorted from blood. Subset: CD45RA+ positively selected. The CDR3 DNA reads TGTGCCAGCAGAAACACTCTGGGCACTGAAGCTTTCTTT. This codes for CASRNTLGTEAFF.